This T cell receptor (beta chain) was identified during a study of tumor and adjacent non-tumor tissue in lung cancer. Germline loops: CDR1 MGHRA, CDR2 YSYEKL. The CDR3 consists of 13 residues. V lost 2 bases and J lost 12, with 13 bases in between. With respect to this clonotype: Its cognate antigen is unknown.

No cell sorting was done before RNA was extracted from the tissue. Study-wide results and limits: In normal lung, the top 100 clones were significantly more dominant than in tumor.

The library came from three nested PCR rounds adapted from ARM-PCR protocols. TCRdb re-analysed the multiplex PCR reads in MiXCR, keeping a single row per CDR3 protein. This sample yields about 93,000 distinct CDR3 sequences, of which approximately 70% are seen a single time; 15% to 20% belongs to the top ten. Source material: lung tumor tissue. The origin of this receptor is a man in his 60s with non-small cell lung cancer. The gene calls are TRBV4-1 and TRBJ2-2; D is undetermined. CDR3 protein: CASSQHGGRKLFF. CDR3 bases: TGCGCCAGCAGCCAACATGGTGGCAGGAAGCTGTTTTTT.